This T cell receptor (beta chain) came from a study of shared clonotypes between healthy human individuals. Germline lookup yields CDR1 SGHVS and CDR2 FQNEAQ. This CDR3 comprises 18 residues. Trimming took 0 bases from V and 1 from J; bases not matched to a gene: 7. The table came from immunoSEQ multiplex PCR; TCRdb's copy has only in-frame clones and leaves some out. This sample has about 2,500,000 clones, with roughly nine tenths found just once. Worth noting for this clone: The antigen is unknown.

Study-wide points: Specimens sampled were limited to blood, with tissue repertoires likely differing.

Sequencing was carried out using naive CD4+ T cells sorted from blood. The subset is: CD45RA+ positively selected. This TCR was recovered from a young man in good health. This chain joins TRBV7-8 and TRBJ2-7; 12 bases are shared with TRBD2. In nucleotides, the CDR3 is TGTGCCAGCAGCTTAGCTCTCGGACTAGCGGGACGTTCCTACGAGCAGTACTTC. Translation gives CASSLALGLAGRSYEQYF.